This passage covers 13 T cell receptor beta chains from one sample sequenced in a study of beta chain features in type 1 diabetes. The sequenced template was cDNA made from the entire isolated RNA. Assay used: immunoSEQ multiplex PCR; TCRdb lists only in-frame clones, some missing. The data show 200,000 to 250,000 clones, roughly two thirds seen once. Source material: naive CD4+ T cells from blood. The source is a man under 40 in good health.

This rearrangement joins TRBV5-1 to TRBJ2-3; D is ambiguous. The V end was cut by 1 base, the J end by 4 bases, with 10 bases between. The CDR3 is 14 amino acids. Germline V lookup: CDR1 SGHRS, CDR2 YFSETQ. Here the CDR3 DNA reads TGCGCCAGCAGCTTGTTCCCCGTGGCAGATACGCAGTATTTT. This translates into CASSLFPVADTQYF.

This clone appeared a few times. The chain couples TRBV29-1 to TRBJ1-1, with D possibly TRBD1 on 5 matching bases. Germline lookup yields CDR1 SQVTM and CDR2 ANQGSEA. The CDR3 length is 11 residues. V shed 5 bases and J shed 8 bases, with 12 bases lying between them. The CDR3 nucleotides are TGCAGCGTTCGTCGGGGGATCGAAGCTTTCTTT. Translation gives CSVRRGIEAFF. Supplemented by reference TRBV29-1 and TRBJ1-1, the full variable domain reads SAVISQKPSRDICQRGTSLTIQCQVDSQVTMMFWYRQQPGQSLTLIATANQGSEATYESGFVIDKFPISRPNLTFSTLTVSNMSPEDSSIYLCSVRRGIEAFFGQGTRLTVV.

This chain joins TRBV5-1 and TRBJ2-7; D tentatively fits TRBD1 or TRBD2 (5 bases each). This CDR3 contains 14 residues. Trimming stripped 0 bases from V and 6 bases from J, with 13 bases between. Germline CDR1 SGHRS, CDR2 YFSETQ. The CDR3 loop is CASSLGDRYVEQYF. In DNA form, the CDR3 reads TGCGCCAGCAGCTTGGGGGACCGCTACGTCGAGCAGTACTTC.

The chain joins TRBV14 to TRBJ2-5, with a weak D call TRBD2 (5 bases). Germline lookup yields CDR1 SGHDN and CDR2 FVKESK. The CDR3 has 15 amino acids. Trimming took off 4 bases at V and 3 bases at J, with 15 bases between the two ends. The CDR3 spells CASSRTGMREETQYF. The CDR3 DNA sequence: TGTGCCAGCAGCCGAACCGGGATGCGCGAAGAGACCCAGTACTTC. Drawing the rest from reference TRBV14 and TRBJ2-5, the complete variable domain is EAGVTQFPSHSVIEKGQTVTLRCDPISGHDNLYWYRRVMGKEIKFLLHFVKESKQDESGMPNNRFLAERTGGTYSTLKVQPAELEDSGVYFCASSRTGMREETQYFGPGTRLLVL.

The chain combines TRBV7-9 with TRBJ2-5; TRBD2 agrees at 9 bases. The CDR3 is 15 amino acids. V dropped 5 bases and J dropped 2; count of bases not matched to a gene: 6. Per germline, CDR1 SEHNR and CDR2 FQNEAQ (reference sequence). In DNA form, the CDR3 reads TGTGCCAGCAGCATCAAGCGGGGGGCACAAGAGACCCAGTACTTC. Translating it yields CASSIKRGAQETQYF.

The chain joins TRBV28 to TRBJ2-5; D unclear. Germline V lookup: CDR1 MDHEN, CDR2 SYDVKM. This CDR3 contains 13 residues. Trimming cost V 3 bases and J 0 bases, with 5 bases left between them. CDR3 coding DNA: TGTGCCAGCAGTTTCCCCGACCAAGAGACCCAGTACTTC. It codes for CASSFPDQETQYF. Combining the CDR3 with reference TRBV28 and TRBJ2-5 gives the whole variable domain DVKVTQSSRYLVKRTGEKVFLECVQDMDHENMFWYRQDPGLGLRLIYFSYDVKMKEKGDIPEGYSVSREKKERFSLILESASTNQTSMYLCASSFPDQETQYFGPGTRLLVL.

The gene calls are TRBV28 and TRBJ2-5; TRBD2 aligns across 8 bases. CDR3 length equals 11 residues. The J segment lost 13 bases and the V segment lost 5 bases, leaving 6 bases of the junction unmatched. Germline values: CDR1 MDHEN, CDR2 SYDVKM. CDR3 loop: CASSAGTRLYF. The CDR3 bases are TGTGCCAGCAGTGCCGGGACTAGATTGTACTTC.

This chain joins TRBV28 and TRBJ2-7; D is unresolved. CDR1 is MDHEN and CDR2 is SYDVKM in the germline V gene. This CDR3 has 11 residues. The V and J ends lost 1 base and 5 bases respectively, with 3 bases between them. CDR3 protein: CASSLSDEQYF. For the CDR3, the DNA is TGTGCCAGCAGTTTATCGGACGAGCAGTACTTC.

This chain connects TRBV30 to TRBJ2-1; D may be TRBD1 (5 bases). The CDR3 sequence is 11 residues long. Trimming pared 2 bases from V and 9 bases from J, leaving 8 bases between. Germline CDR1 GTSNPN, CDR2 SVGIG (reference sequence). The CDR3 region is CAWSSGFEQFF. As DNA, the CDR3 is TGTGCCTGGAGTTCAGGGTTTGAGCAGTTCTTC.

V is TRBV10-3 and J is TRBJ2-5, with D perhaps assigned TRBD1 or TRBD2 (5 bases each). V dropped 8 bases and J dropped 2 bases, with 9 bases sitting between them. The CDR3 contains 12 residues. Germline assignment: CDR1 ENHRY and CDR2 SYGVKD. The CDR3 here is CAIGWGQETQYF. CDR3 bases: TGTGCCATCGGTTGGGGGCAAGAGACCCAGTACTTC.

The rearrangement uses TRBV29-1 and TRBJ2-3, with D tentatively TRBD1 (5 bases). Trimming cost V 6 bases and J 2 bases, with 12 bases left between them. The V gene's germline CDR1 is SQVTM and CDR2 ANQGSEA. The CDR3 sequence is 13 residues long. CDR3: CSVRQKLTDTQYF. CDR3 in DNA: TGCAGCGTACGACAGAAGCTCACAGATACGCAGTATTTT.

The J gene is TRBJ1-1, the V gene TRBV30, with 8 bases lining up with TRBD1. Germline V CDR1 and CDR2: GTSNPN, SVGIG (reference sequence). The CDR3 is made up of 15 amino acids. V lost 2 bases and J lost 4; bases outside the gene matches: 9. The CDR3 DNA follows: TGTGCCTGGAGTCTAGGACAGGGTGGCCGCACTGAAGCTTTCTTT. This encodes CAWSLGQGGRTEAFF. Looking up the rest from reference TRBV30 and TRBJ1-1 gives the full variable domain: SQTIHQWPATLVQPVGSPLSLECTVEGTSNPNLYWYRQAAGRGLQLLFYSVGIGQISSEVPQNLSASRPQDRQFILSSKKLLLSDSGFYLCAWSLGQGGRTEAFFGQGTRLTVV.

The chain joins TRBV20-1 to TRBJ2-1; D gene uncertain. The CDR3 loop spans 11 amino acids. V shed 4 bases and J shed 12 bases, with 13 bases lying between them. CDR1 DFQATT and CDR2 SNEGSKA come from the germline V gene (reference sequence). The CDR3 here is CSANRGLGQFF. CDR3 nucleotide sequence: TGCAGTGCTAACCGCGGTCTGGGGCAGTTCTTC.